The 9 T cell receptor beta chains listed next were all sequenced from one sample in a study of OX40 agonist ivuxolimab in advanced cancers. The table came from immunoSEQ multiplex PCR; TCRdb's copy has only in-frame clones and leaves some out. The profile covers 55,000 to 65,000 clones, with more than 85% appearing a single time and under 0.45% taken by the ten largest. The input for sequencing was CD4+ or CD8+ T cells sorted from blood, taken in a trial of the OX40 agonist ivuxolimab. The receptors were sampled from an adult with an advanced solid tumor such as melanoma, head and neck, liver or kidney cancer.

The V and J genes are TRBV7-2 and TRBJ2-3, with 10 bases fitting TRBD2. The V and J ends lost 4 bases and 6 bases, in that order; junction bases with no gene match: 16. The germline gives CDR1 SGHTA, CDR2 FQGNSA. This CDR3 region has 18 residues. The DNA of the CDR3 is TGTGCCAGCAGCTCCGGAGGACTAGCGGCAACCGGGGCGGATACGCAGTATTTT. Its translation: CASSSGGLAATGADTQYF.

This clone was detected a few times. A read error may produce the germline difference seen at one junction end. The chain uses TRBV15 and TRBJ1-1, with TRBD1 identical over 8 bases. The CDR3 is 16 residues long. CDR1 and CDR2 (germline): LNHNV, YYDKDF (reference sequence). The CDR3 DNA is TGTGCCACCAGCCGAGACAGGGGTGGTCCTGGGTCTGAAGCTTTCTTT. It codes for CATSRDRGGPGSEAFF.

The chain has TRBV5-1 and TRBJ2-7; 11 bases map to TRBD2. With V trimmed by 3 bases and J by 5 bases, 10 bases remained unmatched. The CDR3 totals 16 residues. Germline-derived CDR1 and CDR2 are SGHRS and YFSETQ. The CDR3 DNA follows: TGCGCCAGCAGCTCAGGGACTAGCGGAGCTCCCCACGAGCAGTACTTC. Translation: CASSSGTSGAPHEQYF. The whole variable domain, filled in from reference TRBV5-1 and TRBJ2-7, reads KAGVTQTPRYLIKTRGQQVTLSCSPISGHRSVSWYQQTPGQGLQFLFEYFSETQRNKGNFPGRFSGRQFSNSRSEMNVSTLELGDSALYLCASSSGTSGAPHEQYFGPGTRLTVT.

CDR3 in DNA: TGTGCCAGCAGTTCAACTAGCGACCCTTCGCTATACAATGAGCAGTTCTTC. Translation gives CASSSTSDPSLYNEQFF. The rearrangement joins TRBV28 to TRBJ2-1; 7 bases are a match to TRBD2. The trim removed 4 bases at V and 4 bases at J, leaving 13 bases unmatched. The CDR3 has 17 residues. Per the germline V gene, CDR1 is MDHEN and CDR2 is SYDVKM.

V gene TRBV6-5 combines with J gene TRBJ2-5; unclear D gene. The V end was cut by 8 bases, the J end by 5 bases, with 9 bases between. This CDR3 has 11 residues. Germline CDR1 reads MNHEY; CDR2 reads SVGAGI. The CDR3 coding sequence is TGTGCCAGCGTCAAGGGTGAGACCCAGTACTTC. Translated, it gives CASVKGETQYF.

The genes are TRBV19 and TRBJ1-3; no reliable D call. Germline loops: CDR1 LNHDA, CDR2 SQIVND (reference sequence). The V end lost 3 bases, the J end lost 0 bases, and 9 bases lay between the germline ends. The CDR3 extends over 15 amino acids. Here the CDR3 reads CASSMFRDSGNTIYF. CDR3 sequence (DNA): TGTGCCAGTAGTATGTTTAGGGACTCTGGAAACACCATATATTTT.

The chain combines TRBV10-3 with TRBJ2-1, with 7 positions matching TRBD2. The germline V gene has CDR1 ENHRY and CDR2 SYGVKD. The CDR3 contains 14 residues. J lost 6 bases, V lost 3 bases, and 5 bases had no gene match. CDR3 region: CAISDGTTINEQFF. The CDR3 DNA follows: TGTGCCATCAGTGATGGGACTACTATCAATGAGCAGTTCTTC.

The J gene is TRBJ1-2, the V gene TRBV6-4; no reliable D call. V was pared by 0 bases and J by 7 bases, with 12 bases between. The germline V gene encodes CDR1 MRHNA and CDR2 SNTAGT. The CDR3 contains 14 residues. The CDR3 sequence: CASSDSRTGGGYTF. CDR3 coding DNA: TGTGCCAGCAGTGACTCTAGGACGGGAGGTGGCTACACCTTC.

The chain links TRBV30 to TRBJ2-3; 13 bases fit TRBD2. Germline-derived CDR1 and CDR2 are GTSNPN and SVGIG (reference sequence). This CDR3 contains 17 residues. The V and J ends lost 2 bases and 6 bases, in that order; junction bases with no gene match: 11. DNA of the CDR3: TGTGCCTGGAGTCCCGGACTAGCGGGAGAAGTCGCGGATACGCAGTATTTT. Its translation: CAWSPGLAGEVADTQYF.